The clone carrying this TCR beta chain was recorded at least ten times. Its antigen is not identified. Compared with germline, one end of the junction differs, possibly owing to a read error. These data originate in a study of response to subunit inactivated influenza vaccine. Study-wide results and caveats: Only a handful of new T cells, the authors suggested, are recruited with each seasonal influenza vaccination.

CDR3 length: 13 residues. Germline CDR1 SQVTM, CDR2 ANQGSEA. TCRdb independently ran MiXCR on the RT-PCR reads; one entry per CDR3 protein. The data hold more than 700,000 distinct CDR3 sequences, with less than 25% observed a single time. The specimen was PBMCs from blood, collected 4 to 6 days after vaccination. The clonotype was recovered from a man aged 50 to 59 who received an inactivated influenza vaccine. J is TRBJ2-2 and V is TRBV29-1; D is ambiguous. The CDR3 is CSVQPVIAGELFF. Here the CDR3 DNA reads TGCAGCGTCCAACCGGTGATTGCCGGCGAGCTGTTTTTT.